The T cell receptor (beta chain) described here comes from a study of blood T cells in healthy people across ages. Study results and caveats: Strongly correlated with naive T cell percentage was TCR beta diversity.

It was with a sample-barcoded 5' primer and a J-beta primer mix that a second PCR of about 6 to 11 cycles was run. TCRdb processed the 5' RACE reads anew with MiXCR; each CDR3 protein has one entry. Of 1.6 million or so distinct CDR3 sequences in the sample, around 35% are singletons; the top ten hold 11%. The CDR3 covers 19 residues. The germline V and J ends were trimmed by 5 bases and 7 bases, with 30 bases remaining between them. Germline CDR1 SGHVS, CDR2 FQNEAQ. Details on this clonotype: Antigen specificity is unknown.

All donors came from Russia, were Caucasian and healthy, and spanned ages about 6 to 100. The material sequenced was blood. The receptor was isolated from a young woman in good health. The chain recombines TRBV7-8 with TRBJ2-4; tentatively, D is TRBD1 (6 bases). CDR3 sequence: CASSTSLQGPPRIPNIQYF. As DNA, the CDR3 is TGTGCCAGCAGCACAAGCTTACAGGGACCCCCCCGCATCCCCAACATTCAGTACTTC.